The 6 T cell receptor beta chains given below trace back to one sample, sequenced in a study of OX40 agonist ivuxolimab in advanced cancers. The library relied on the immunoSEQ multiplex PCR assay. TCRdb mirrors the immuneACCESS table, restricted to in-frame sequences. Some clones are absent from its copies; in checked studies, under half trace to an unresolved V gene, and the reason for the others is unknown. The sample has some 60,000 clones on record, 70% to 90% of them singletons. The top ten constitute less than 0.45% of the sample. Sequences were derived from CD4+ or CD8+ T cells sorted from blood, sampled in a trial of the OX40 agonist ivuxolimab. The origin of the receptors is an adult with an advanced solid tumor such as melanoma, head and neck, liver or kidney cancer.

This chain uses TRBV6-1 with TRBJ2-4; unclear D gene. From germline, CDR1 is MNHNS and CDR2 SASEGT. The V end was cut by 3 bases, the J end by 5 bases, with 8 bases between. The CDR3 contains 13 residues. The CDR3 DNA reads TGTGCCAGCAGTGAGAGTAGACAAAACATTCAGTACTTC. This translates into CASSESRQNIQYF.

This sequence joins TRBV7-2 and TRBJ2-5, with 10 bases identical to TRBD1. The CDR3 extends over 14 amino acids. V lost 5 bases to trimming and J lost 4 bases; unmatched junction nucleotides: 4. Germline V lookup: CDR1 SGHTA, CDR2 FQGNSA. CDR3 DNA: TGTGCCAGCAGCCGGGACAGGGGAGGAGAGACCCAGTACTTC. This translates into CASSRDRGGETQYF. Together with reference TRBV7-2 and TRBJ2-5, the CDR3 gives the full variable domain: GAGVSQSPSNKVTEKGKDVELRCDPISGHTALYWYRQSLGQGLEFLIYFQGNSAPDKSGLPSDRFSAERTGGSVSTLTIQRTQQEDSAVYLCASSRDRGGETQYFGPGTRLLVL.

The V gene is TRBV27, the J gene TRBJ1-5, with TRBD1 as a possible D gene (5 bases). The V end lost 2 bases, the J end lost 3 bases, and 14 bases lay between the germline ends. CDR1 and CDR2 from the germline V gene are MNHEY and SMNVEV (reference sequence). The CDR3 contains 16 residues. CDR3 in amino acids: CASSLGGPLTNQPQHF. The DNA of the CDR3 is TGTGCCAGCAGTTTAGGGGGTCCCCTGACCAATCAGCCCCAGCATTTT.

The V gene is TRBV19, the J gene TRBJ2-2; 12 bases align to TRBD2. The CDR3 length is 14 residues. Germline lookup yields CDR1 LNHDA and CDR2 SQIVND (reference sequence). Trimming took 9 bases from V and 6 from J; bases not matched to a gene: 5. The DNA of the CDR3 is TGTGCCAGCTCCGGGACTAGCGGGTCCGGGGAGCTGTTTTTT. This encodes CASSGTSGSGELFF.

J is TRBJ2-2 and V is TRBV10-3; no definite D call. Germline values: CDR1 ENHRY, CDR2 SYGVKD. The V end lost 3 bases, the J end lost 7 bases, and 12 bases lay between the germline ends. The CDR3 runs to 14 residues. CDR3 sequence (DNA): TGTGCCATCAGTGAAGTCCCTGGAGTCGGGGAGCTGTTTTTT. It codes for CAISEVPGVGELFF.

The chain employs TRBV2 and TRBJ2-5, with D possibly being TRBD2 (7 bases). The V gene lost 6 bases and the J gene lost 5 bases, with 13 bases spanning the gap. The CDR3 extends over 13 amino acids. The V gene's germline CDR1 is SNHLY and CDR2 FYNNEI. The CDR3 DNA reads as TGTGCCAGCAGGAGGGGGGGAGGGGAGACCCAGTACTTC. Translated: CASRRGGGETQYF.